This TCR beta chain derives from a study of breast tumors, draining lymph nodes, adjacent tissues. Study-wide results and caveats: Tumor and nontumor repertoires were significantly more similar in luminal-like than in basal-like breast cancer. The lymph node origin of tumor T cells was framed as consistent with a hypothesis, not demonstrated. The data were judged consistent with most tumor T cells coming from lymph node and expanding in tumor. Tumors had less TCR diversity than lymph nodes, more than nontumor tissue.

TCRdb used MiXCR to reprocess the multiplex PCR reads, holding one entry per CDR3 protein. The sample records 15,000 or so distinct CDR3 sequences, more than 45% being singletons. Comment on this clonotype: Its antigen is still unknown.

The receptor was derived from a female donor with breast cancer. Some clones in this sample may be carry-over from other donors' samples. Sequenced input: tumor-adjacent breast tissue.

The CDR3 DNA follows: TGCAGTGCTGTCGGACAGATGAACACTGAAGCTTTCTTT. This gives the protein CSAVGQMNTEAFF. The genes are TRBV20-1 and TRBJ1-1; a weak D match, TRBD1 (6 bases). Germline V gene sequence: CDR1 DFQATT, CDR2 SNEGSKA (reference sequence). This CDR3 has 13 residues. V was clipped by 5 bases and J by 0 bases, with 10 bases between them.